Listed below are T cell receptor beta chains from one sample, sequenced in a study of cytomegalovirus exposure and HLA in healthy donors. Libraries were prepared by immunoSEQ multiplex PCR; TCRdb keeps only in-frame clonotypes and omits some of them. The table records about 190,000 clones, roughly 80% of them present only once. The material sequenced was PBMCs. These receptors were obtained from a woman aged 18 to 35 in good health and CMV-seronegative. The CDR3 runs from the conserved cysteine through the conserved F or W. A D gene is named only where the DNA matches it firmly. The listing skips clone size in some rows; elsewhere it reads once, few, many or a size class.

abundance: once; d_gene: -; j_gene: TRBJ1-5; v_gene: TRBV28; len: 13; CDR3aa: CASTSQGNQPQHF; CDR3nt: TGTGCCAGCACCTCACAGGGCAATCAGCCCCAGCATTTT
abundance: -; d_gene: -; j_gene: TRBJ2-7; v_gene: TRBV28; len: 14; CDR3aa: CASSIGDSSYEQYF; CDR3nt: TGTGCCAGCAGTATCGGAGACTCCTCCTACGAGCAGTACTTC
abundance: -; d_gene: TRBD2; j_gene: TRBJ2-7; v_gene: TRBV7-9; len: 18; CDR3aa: CASSPRLAGGPESYEQYF; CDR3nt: TGTGCCAGCAGCCCACGACTAGCGGGGGGTCCGGAATCCTACGAGCAGTACTTC
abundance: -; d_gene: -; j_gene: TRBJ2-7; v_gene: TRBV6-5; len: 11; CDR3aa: CASRSTYEQYF; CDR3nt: TGTGCCAGCAGAAGCACCTACGAGCAGTACTTC
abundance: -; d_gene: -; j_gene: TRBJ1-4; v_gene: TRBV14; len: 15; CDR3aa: CASSQGRQVFEKLFF; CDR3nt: TGTGCCAGCAGCCAAGGACGCCAGGTTTTTGAAAAACTGTTTTTT
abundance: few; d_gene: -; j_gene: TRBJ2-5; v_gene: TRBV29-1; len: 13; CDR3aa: CSAVGRGRETQYF; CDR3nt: TGCAGCGCTGTGGGCAGGGGCCGAGAGACCCAGTACTTC
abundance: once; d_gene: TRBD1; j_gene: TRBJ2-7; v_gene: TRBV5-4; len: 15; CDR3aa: CASSLPGQGTYEQYF; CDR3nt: TGTGCCAGCAGCCTTCCGGGACAGGGGACCTACGAGCAGTACTTC
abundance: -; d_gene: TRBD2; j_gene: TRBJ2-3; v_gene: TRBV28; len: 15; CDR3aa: CASRSGLAGADTQYF; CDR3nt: TGTGCCAGCAGATCGGGACTAGCGGGAGCAGATACGCAGTATTTT
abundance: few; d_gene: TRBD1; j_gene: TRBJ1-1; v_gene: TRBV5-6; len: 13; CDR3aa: CASRWGQAFEAFF; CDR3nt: TGTGCCAGCAGGTGGGGACAGGCCTTTGAAGCTTTCTTT
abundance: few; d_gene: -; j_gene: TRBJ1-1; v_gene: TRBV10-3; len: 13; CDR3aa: CAISESAGTEAFF; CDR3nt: TGTGCCATCAGTGAGTCCGCCGGGACTGAAGCTTTCTTT
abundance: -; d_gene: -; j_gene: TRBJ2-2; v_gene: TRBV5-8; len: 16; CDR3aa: CASRFSWRENTGELFF; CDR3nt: TGTGCCAGCAGGTTCTCCTGGCGGGAGAACACCGGGGAGCTGTTTTTT
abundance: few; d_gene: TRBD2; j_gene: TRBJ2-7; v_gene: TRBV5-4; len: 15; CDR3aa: CASSLGGLAAYEQYF; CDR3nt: TGTGCCAGCAGCTTGGGCGGACTAGCGGCCTACGAGCAGTACTTC
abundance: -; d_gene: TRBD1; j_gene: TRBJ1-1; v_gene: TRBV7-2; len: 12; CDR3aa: CASSFPGTAAFF; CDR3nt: TGTGCCAGCAGCTTCCCCGGGACAGCGGCTTTCTTT
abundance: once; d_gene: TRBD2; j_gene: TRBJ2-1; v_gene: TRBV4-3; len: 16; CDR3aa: CASSQDTSGRAQEQFF; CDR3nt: TGCGCCAGCAGCCAAGATACTAGCGGGAGGGCCCAGGAGCAGTTCTTC
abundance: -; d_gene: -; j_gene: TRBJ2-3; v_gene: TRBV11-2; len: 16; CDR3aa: CASSLAGGAGSDTQYF; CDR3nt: TGTGCCAGCAGCTTAGCGGGCGGGGCCGGATCAGATACGCAGTATTTT
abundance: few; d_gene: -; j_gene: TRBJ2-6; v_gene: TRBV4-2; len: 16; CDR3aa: CASSQVVRAGANVLTF; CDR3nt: TGTGCCAGCAGCCAAGTTGTCAGGGCCGGGGCCAACGTCCTGACTTTC
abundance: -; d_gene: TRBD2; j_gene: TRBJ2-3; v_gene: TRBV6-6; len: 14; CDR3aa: CASSLAGTTDTQYF; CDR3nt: TGTGCCAGCAGTTTAGCGGGAACGACAGATACGCAGTATTTT
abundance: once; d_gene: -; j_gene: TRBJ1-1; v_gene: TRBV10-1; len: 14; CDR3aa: CASSPTGLDTEAFF; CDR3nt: TGCGCCAGCAGTCCTACAGGGCTCGACACTGAAGCTTTCTTT
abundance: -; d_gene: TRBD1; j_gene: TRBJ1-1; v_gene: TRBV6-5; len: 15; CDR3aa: CASRSTGGAYTEAFF; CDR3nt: TGTGCCAGCAGATCGACAGGGGGCGCTTACACTGAAGCTTTCTTT
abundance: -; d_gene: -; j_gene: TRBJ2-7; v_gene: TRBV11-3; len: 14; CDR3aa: CASSLGGTKNEQYF; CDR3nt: TGTGCCAGCAGCTTAGGCGGGACCAAAAACGAGCAGTACTTC
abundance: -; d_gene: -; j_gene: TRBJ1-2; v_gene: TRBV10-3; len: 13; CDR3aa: CAISEQANYGYTF; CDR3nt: TGTGCCATCAGTGAACAGGCTAACTATGGCTACACCTTC
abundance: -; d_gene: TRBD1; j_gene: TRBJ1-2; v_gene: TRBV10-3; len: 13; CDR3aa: CAISGTGDYGYTF; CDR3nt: TGTGCCATCAGTGGGACAGGAGATTATGGCTACACCTTC
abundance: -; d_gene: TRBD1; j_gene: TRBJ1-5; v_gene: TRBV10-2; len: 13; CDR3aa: CASRGQGDQPQHF; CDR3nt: TGCGCCAGCAGGGGACAGGGGGATCAGCCCCAGCATTTT
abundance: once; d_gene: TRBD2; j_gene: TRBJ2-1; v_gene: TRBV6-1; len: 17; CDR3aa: CASSEDGASGGNNEQFF; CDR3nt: TGTGCCAGCAGTGAAGATGGTGCGAGCGGGGGTAACAATGAGCAGTTCTTC
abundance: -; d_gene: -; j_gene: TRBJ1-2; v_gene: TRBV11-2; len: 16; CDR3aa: CASSRGGGTWGGGYTF; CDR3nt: TGTGCCAGCAGCAGAGGGGGTGGGACGTGGGGGGGTGGCTACACCTTC
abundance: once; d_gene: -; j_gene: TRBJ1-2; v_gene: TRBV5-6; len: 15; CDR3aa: CASSGRPSPLYGYTF; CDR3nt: TGTGCCAGCAGCGGCAGACCTAGCCCCCTTTATGGCTACACCTTC
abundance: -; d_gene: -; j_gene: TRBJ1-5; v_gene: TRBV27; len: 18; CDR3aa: CASSLSPEGGNSNQPQHF; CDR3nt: TGTGCCAGCAGTTTATCGCCCGAGGGAGGAAATAGCAATCAGCCCCAGCATTTT
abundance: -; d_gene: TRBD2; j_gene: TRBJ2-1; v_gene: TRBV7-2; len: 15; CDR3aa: CASSLGSGSFNEQFF; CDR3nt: TGTGCCAGCAGCTTGGGTAGCGGGAGTTTTAATGAGCAGTTCTTC
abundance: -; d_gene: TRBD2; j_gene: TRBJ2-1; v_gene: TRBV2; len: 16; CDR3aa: CASSDPGGGFSDEQFF; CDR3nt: TGTGCCAGCAGTGACCCGGGAGGGGGGTTTAGTGATGAGCAGTTCTTC
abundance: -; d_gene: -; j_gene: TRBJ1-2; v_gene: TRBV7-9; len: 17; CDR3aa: CASSFSGFAGRFYGYTF; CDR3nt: TGTGCCAGCAGCTTCAGTGGTTTCGCGGGGAGGTTCTATGGCTACACCTTC
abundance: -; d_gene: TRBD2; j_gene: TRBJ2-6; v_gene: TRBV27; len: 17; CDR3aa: CASSFSGRASGANVLTF; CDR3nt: TGTGCCAGCAGTTTTAGCGGGAGGGCCTCTGGGGCCAACGTCCTGACTTTC
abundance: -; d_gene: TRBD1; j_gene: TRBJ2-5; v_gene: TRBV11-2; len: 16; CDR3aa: CASSPWGQGVGETQYF; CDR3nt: TGTGCCAGCAGCCCGTGGGGACAGGGAGTAGGAGAGACCCAGTACTTC
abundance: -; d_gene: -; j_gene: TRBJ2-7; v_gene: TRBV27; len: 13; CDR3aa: CASSPGVGYEQYF; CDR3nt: TGTGCCAGCAGTCCGGGAGTAGGATACGAGCAGTACTTC
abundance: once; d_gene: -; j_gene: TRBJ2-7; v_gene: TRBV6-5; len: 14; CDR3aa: CASSYSQSHYEQYF; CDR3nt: TGTGCCAGCAGTTACTCACAGAGTCACTACGAGCAGTACTTC
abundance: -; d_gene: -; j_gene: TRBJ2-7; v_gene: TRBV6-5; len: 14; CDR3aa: CASRGQDNSYEQYF; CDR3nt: TGTGCCAGCAGGGGCCAAGACAACTCCTACGAGCAGTACTTC
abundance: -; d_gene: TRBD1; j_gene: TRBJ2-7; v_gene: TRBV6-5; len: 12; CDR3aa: CASRRDRGEQYF; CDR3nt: TGTGCCAGCAGACGGGACAGGGGCGAGCAGTACTTC
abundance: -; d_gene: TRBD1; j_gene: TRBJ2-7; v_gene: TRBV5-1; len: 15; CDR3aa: CASSAQGAPTYEQYF; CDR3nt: TGCGCCAGCAGCGCTCAGGGGGCCCCTACCTACGAGCAGTACTTC
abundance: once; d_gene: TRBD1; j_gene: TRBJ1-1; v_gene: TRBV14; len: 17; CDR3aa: CASSPGTGGSMNTEAFF; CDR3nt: TGTGCCAGCAGCCCCGGGACAGGGGGCTCCATGAACACTGAAGCTTTCTTT
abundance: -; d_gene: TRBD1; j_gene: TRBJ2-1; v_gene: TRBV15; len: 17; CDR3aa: CATRQTRDSYHYNEQFF; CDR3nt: TGTGCCACCAGACAAACCAGGGACAGCTATCACTACAATGAGCAGTTCTTC
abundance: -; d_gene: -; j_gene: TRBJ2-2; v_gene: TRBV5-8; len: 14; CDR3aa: CASSRGWNTGELFF; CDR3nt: TGTGCCAGCAGCAGGGGATGGAACACCGGGGAGCTGTTTTTT
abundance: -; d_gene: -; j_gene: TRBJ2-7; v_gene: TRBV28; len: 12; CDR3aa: CASSLDSYEQYF; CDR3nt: TGTGCCAGCAGCCTGGACAGTTACGAGCAGTACTTC
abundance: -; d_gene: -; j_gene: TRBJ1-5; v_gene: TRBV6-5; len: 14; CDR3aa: CASSYLSSGQPQHF; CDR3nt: TGTGCCAGCAGTTACCTTTCATCCGGGCAGCCCCAGCATTTT
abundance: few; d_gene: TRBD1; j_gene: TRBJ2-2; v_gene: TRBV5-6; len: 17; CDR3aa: CASTKTGGPSGTGELFF; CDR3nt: TGTGCCAGCACTAAGACAGGGGGCCCTTCCGGCACCGGGGAGCTGTTTTTT
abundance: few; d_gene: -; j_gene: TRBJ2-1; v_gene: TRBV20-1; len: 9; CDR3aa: CSAQGEQFF; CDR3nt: TGCAGTGCACAGGGTGAGCAGTTCTTC
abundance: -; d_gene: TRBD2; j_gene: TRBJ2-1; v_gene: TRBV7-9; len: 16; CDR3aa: CASSHSGRSSYNEQFF; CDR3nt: TGTGCCAGCAGCCATAGCGGGAGGAGCTCCTACAATGAGCAGTTCTTC
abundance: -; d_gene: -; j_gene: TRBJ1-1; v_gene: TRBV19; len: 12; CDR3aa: CASREPYTEAFF; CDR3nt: TGTGCCAGTCGGGAACCGTACACTGAAGCTTTCTTT
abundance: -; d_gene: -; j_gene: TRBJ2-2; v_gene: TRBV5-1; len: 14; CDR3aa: CASSPPEVSGELFF; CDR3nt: TGCGCCAGCAGTCCCCCGGAGGTATCCGGGGAGCTGTTTTTT
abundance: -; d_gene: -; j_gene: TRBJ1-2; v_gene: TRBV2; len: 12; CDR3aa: CASTPGDYGYTF; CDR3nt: TGTGCCAGCACCCCGGGGGACTATGGCTACACCTTC
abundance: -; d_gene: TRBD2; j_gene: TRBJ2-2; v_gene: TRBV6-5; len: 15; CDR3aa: CASRPGRAKAGELFF; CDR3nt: TGTGCCAGCAGGCCCGGGAGGGCCAAAGCCGGGGAGCTGTTTTTT
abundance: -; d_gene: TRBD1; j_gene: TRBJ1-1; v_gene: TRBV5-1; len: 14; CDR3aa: CASSWTGGYTEAFF; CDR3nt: TGCGCCAGCAGCTGGACAGGGGGTTACACTGAAGCTTTCTTT
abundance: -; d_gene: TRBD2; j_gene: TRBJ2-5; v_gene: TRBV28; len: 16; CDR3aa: CASRGTSGSEGETQYF; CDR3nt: TGTGCCAGCAGGGGGACTAGCGGGTCTGAAGGGGAGACCCAGTACTTC
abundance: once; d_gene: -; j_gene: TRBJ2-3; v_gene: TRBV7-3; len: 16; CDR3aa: CASSPQASNQGDTQYF; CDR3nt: TGTGCCAGCAGCCCCCAGGCTTCTAACCAGGGAGATACGCAGTATTTT
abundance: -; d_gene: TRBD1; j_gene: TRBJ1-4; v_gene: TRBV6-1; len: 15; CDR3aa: CASSAGQATNEKLFF; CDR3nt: TGTGCCAGCAGTGCTGGACAGGCAACTAATGAAAAACTGTTTTTT
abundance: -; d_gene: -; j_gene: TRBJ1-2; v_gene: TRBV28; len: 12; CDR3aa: CASSREFYGYTF; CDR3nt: TGTGCCAGCAGTCGGGAGTTCTATGGCTACACCTTC
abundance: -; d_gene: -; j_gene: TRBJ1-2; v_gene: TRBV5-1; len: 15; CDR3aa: CASSLGQVSNYGYTF; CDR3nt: TGCGCCAGCAGCTTGGGACAGGTCTCCAACTATGGCTACACCTTC
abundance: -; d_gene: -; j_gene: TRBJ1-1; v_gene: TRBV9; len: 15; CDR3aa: CASSVSVGGNTEAFF; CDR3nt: TGTGCCAGCAGCGTAAGCGTGGGGGGGAACACTGAAGCTTTCTTT
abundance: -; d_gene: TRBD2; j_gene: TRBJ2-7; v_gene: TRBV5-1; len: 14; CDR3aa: CASSLAAGGGEQYF; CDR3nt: TGCGCCAGCAGCTTGGCAGCGGGAGGGGGCGAGCAGTACTTC
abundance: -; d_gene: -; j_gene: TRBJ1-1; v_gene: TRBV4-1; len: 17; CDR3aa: CASSPTLSGEANTEAFF; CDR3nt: TGCGCCAGCAGCCCCACCTTGTCCGGGGAGGCGAACACTGAAGCTTTCTTT
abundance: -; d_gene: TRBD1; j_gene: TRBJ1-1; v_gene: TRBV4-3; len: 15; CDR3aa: CASSQDETGHTEAFF; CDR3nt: TGCGCCAGCAGCCAAGATGAGACAGGGCACACTGAAGCTTTCTTT